This paragraph covers one TCR beta chain sequence. What it binds is not known. This record belongs to a study of beta chain features in type 1 diabetes. Study-level background: The patients were much like the healthy donors in age, gender and cell yields. Whole-study findings and limits: With patients and controls alike, PCR might favor shorter templates to an equal degree. The analysis here could not establish whether HLA type shapes TCRB rearrangement. In all four CD4+ subsets, TCRB CDR3 length was significantly, moderately reduced in type 1 diabetes.

Investigators reverse transcribed all isolated RNA, so they sequenced expressed TCRB transcripts. TCRdb keeps only in-frame clones here, not all; method: immunoSEQ multiplex PCR. The sample includes 230,000 or so clones, roughly 16% of them seen just once. Deletions cut 8 bases from V and 4 bases from J, with 7 bases between. This CDR3 region has 11 residues. Germline lookup yields CDR1 ENHRY and CDR2 SYGVKD. Every participating donor gave one draw, a heparinised blood sample averaging around 120 mL. The source of this sequence is a man aged 30-40 years with type 1 diabetes. Sequencing input: naive CD4+ T cells from blood. The chain is built from TRBV10-3 and TRBJ2-3; the D gene is possibly TRBD1 (6 bases). CDR3 DNA sequence: TGTGCCATCCCAGGGGCAGATACGCAGTATTTT. The encoded protein is CAIPGADTQYF.